These 13 T cell receptor beta chains were all obtained from the same sample, sequenced in a study of T cell clonality in common variable immunodeficiency. The repertoire was sequenced with immunoSEQ multiplex PCR; TCRdb's copy has only in-frame clones and lacks some. The specimen has tens of thousands of clones, none found just once. Sequenced: peripheral blood mononuclear cells. These receptors all stem from a person aged 18 to 69 in good health.

This clone was recorded at least ten times. The CDR3 goes on 3 residues after the read ends, and that part is filled in from the germline J gene. The chain uses TRBV19 and TRBJ2-7, with a weak D call TRBD2 (6 bases). Germline assignment: CDR1 LNHDA and CDR2 SQIVND (reference sequence). The CDR3 covers 12 residues. The V end was cut by 6 bases, the J end by 2 bases, with 8 bases between. The CDR3 sequence: CASRGLTYEQYF. Incomplete CDR3 DNA: TGTGCCAGTAGGGGACTTACCTACGAG.

This clone was recorded at least ten times. CDR3 DNA, as far as it was read: TGTGCCAGTACCGAGACAGGGTGGGGCGGGGAG. It specifies CASTETGWGGE. The whole CDR3 reads CASTETGWGGELFF. The J gene is TRBJ2-2, the V gene TRBV19, with 7 bases that match TRBD1. The read halts 3 residues ahead of the CDR3 end, with the missing end drawn from the germline J gene. CDR1 is LNHDA, CDR2 SQIVND, per germline (reference sequence). Trimming at V came to 7 bases and at J to 7 bases, leaving 9 bases not matched to a gene. This CDR3 spans 14 amino acids.

This clone was counted ten times or more. The observed sequence ends 3 residues before the CDR3 terminus, with the missing tail filled in from the germline J gene. V gene TRBV27 combines with J gene TRBJ2-7; 11 bases are shared with TRBD2. Germline V gives CDR1 MNHEY, CDR2 SMNVEV (reference sequence). V dropped 6 bases and J dropped 5; count of bases not matched to a gene: 15. The CDR3 loop spans 17 amino acids. The part of the CDR3 DNA that was read is TGTGCCAGCAGCTTGACTAGCGGGATCACGGGTTTCAACGAG. Translated: CASSLTSGITGFNE. The full CDR3 protein is CASSLTSGITGFNEQYF.

This clone was seen ten or more times. The CDR3 end is not reached by the read, which stops 3 residues before it; the germline J gene fills it in. The chain has TRBV5-6 and TRBJ1-2; unclear D gene. Per germline, CDR1 SGHDT and CDR2 YYEEEE. This CDR3 is 14 amino acids long. V lost 4 bases and J 5 bases, leaving 15 bases between the germline ends. This CDR3 reads CASSPNMNPYGYTF. CDR3 bases read: TGTGCCAGCAGCCCAAACATGAATCCATATGGC.

There are many counts of this clone. From the germline J gene comes the end of the CDR3, since the read stops 3 residues before it. The genes are TRBV5-1 and TRBJ2-7, with D possibly matching TRBD2 (6 bases). With 4 bases removed from V and 3 bases from J, the gap between germline ends came to 14 bases. CDR3 length: 14 residues. The germline V gene has CDR1 SGHRS and CDR2 YFSETQ. The CDR3 is CASSPGDGNYEQYF. The CDR3 DNA, read in part, is TGCGCCAGCAGCCCGGGGGACGGAAACTACGAG. Based on the CDR3 plus reference TRBV5-1 and TRBJ2-7, the full variable domain is KAGVTQTPRYLIKTRGQQVTLSCSPISGHRSVSWYQQTPGQGLQFLFEYFSETQRNKGNFPGRFSGRQFSNSRSEMNVSTLELGDSALYLCASSPGDGNYEQYFGPGTRLTVT.

In this sample, this clone turned up many times. Read coverage stops 3 residues before the CDR3 terminus; the germline J gene supplies the remainder. The chain carries TRBV20-1 and TRBJ2-1; 8 bases are a match to TRBD1. Trimming took 0 bases from V and 4 from J; bases not matched to a gene: 14. CDR1 and CDR2 (germline): DFQATT, SNEGSKA (reference sequence). This CDR3 is built from 18 residues. The chain's CDR3 is CSARDRLGTGPEYNEQFF. The part of the CDR3 DNA that was read is TGCAGTGCTAGAGATCGGTTAGGGACAGGTCCGGAGTACAATGAG.

This clone was detected ten times or more. A read error may produce the germline difference seen at one junction end. The sequenced fragment ends 3 residues before the CDR3 boundary, so the rest is inferred from the germline J gene. The V and J genes are TRBV19 and TRBJ1-1, with 7 bases aligning to TRBD1. In germline, CDR1 is LNHDA, CDR2 SQIVND (reference sequence). This CDR3 is 13 amino acids long. Incomplete CDR3 DNA: TGTGCCAGTAGTAGCAGGGGGAACACTGGA. This gives the protein CASSSRGNTG. The whole CDR3 reads CASSSRGNTGAFF.

A few counts support this clone. The read ends 3 residues shy of where the CDR3 ends; the end is completed using the germline J gene. The gene calls are TRBV19 and TRBJ2-4; tentatively, D is TRBD1 (6 bases). This CDR3 has 13 residues. Germline V gene lookup returns CDR1 LNHDA and CDR2 SQIVND (reference sequence). The CDR3 is CASREGRGYGQYF. The CDR3 bases that were read are TGTGCCAGTAGAGAGGGCAGGGGCTATGGT. The variable domain in full, completed from reference TRBV19 and TRBJ2-4, reads DGGITQSPKYLFRKEGQNVTLSCEQNLNHDAMYWYRQDPGQGLRLIYYSQIVNDFQKGDIAEGYSVSREKKESFPLTVTSAQKNPTAFYLCASREGRGYGQYFGAGTRLSVL.

This clone has ten or more counts. One end of the junction does not line up with germline, which may come from a read error. The read terminates 3 residues ahead of where the CDR3 ends, so the germline J gene completes it. The chain carries TRBV7-7 and TRBJ1-1; TRBD1 matches 9 bases. The CDR3 covers 13 residues. The germline gives CDR1 SSHAT, CDR2 FNYEAQ (reference sequence). CDR3 DNA (partial): TGTGCTAGCAGCTTAGGGACAGGGACTGAA. The encoded protein is CASSLGTGTE. The CDR3 in full is CASSLGTGTEAFF.

In the case of this clone: Coverage ceases 3 residues before the CDR3 finishes, and the germline J gene fills in the end. The chain links TRBV18 to TRBJ2-4, with D possibly matching TRBD2 (5 bases). The CDR3 consists of 15 residues. CDR1 and CDR2 from the germline V gene are KGHSH and LQKENI. The covered CDR3 bases are TGTGCCAGCTCACCCGGGGTAGGGCCTAACTATGGT. Residues: CASSPGVGPNYG. The full CDR3 is CASSPGVGPNYGQYF.

This clone came up many times. The sequenced fragment ends 3 residues before the CDR3 boundary, so the rest is inferred from the germline J gene. The chain links TRBV5-1 to TRBJ2-5, with 8 bases identical to TRBD2. The CDR3 is made up of 16 amino acids. Trimming cost V 4 bases and J 6 bases; bases outside gene matches: 14. Looked up from germline, CDR1 is SGHRS and CDR2 is YFSETQ. The CDR3: CASSLPGGGPKKTQYF. CDR3 bases read: TGCGCCAGCAGCCTCCCGGGGGGGGGACCCAAGAAGACC.

This clone was counted only a few times. Read sequence stops 3 residues before the CDR3 end, and the germline J gene provides the missing end. The chain joins TRBV5-1 to TRBJ2-3; possible D gene TRBD1, 5 bases. The germline gives CDR1 SGHRS, CDR2 YFSETQ. Trimming left V 2 bases short and J 3 bases short, with 7 bases between. This CDR3 is 13 amino acids long. CDR3 DNA (partial): TGCGCCAGCAGCTTAAGACAGACAGATACG. Protein: CASSLRQTDT. From start to end, the CDR3 is CASSLRQTDTQYF.

This clone was counted ten times or more. The DNA ends 3 residues before the CDR3 does, and the rest of the CDR3 is filled in from the germline J gene. The J gene is TRBJ1-1, the V gene TRBV30; D not resolved. From germline, CDR1 is GTSNPN and CDR2 SVGIG (reference sequence). V was cut by 2 bases and J by 6 bases, with 7 bases left in between. The CDR3 runs 11 residues. CDR3 in amino acids: CAWSPRAEAFF. The covered CDR3 bases are TGTGCCTGGAGTCCCCGCGCTGAA.